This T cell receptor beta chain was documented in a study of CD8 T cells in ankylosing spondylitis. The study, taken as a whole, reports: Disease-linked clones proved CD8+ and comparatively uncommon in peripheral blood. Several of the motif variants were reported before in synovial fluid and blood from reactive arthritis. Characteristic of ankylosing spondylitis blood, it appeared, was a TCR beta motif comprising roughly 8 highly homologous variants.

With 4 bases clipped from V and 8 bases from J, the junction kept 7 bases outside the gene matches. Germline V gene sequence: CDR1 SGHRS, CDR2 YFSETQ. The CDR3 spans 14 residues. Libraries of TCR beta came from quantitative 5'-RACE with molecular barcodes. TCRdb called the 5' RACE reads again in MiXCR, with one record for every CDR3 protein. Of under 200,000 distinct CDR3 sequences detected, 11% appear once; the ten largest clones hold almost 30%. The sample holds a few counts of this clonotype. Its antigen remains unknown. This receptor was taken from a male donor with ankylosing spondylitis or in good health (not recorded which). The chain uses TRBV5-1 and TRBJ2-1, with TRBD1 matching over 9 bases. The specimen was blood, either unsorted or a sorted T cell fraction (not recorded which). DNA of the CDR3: TGCGCCAGCAGCACTGGGACAGGGTACGATGAGCAGTTCTTC. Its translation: CASSTGTGYDEQFF.